The 30 T cell receptor beta chains below come from one sample, sequenced in a study of shared clonotypes between healthy human individuals. Clones were read by immunoSEQ multiplex PCR, and TCRdb kept only the in-frame ones, dropping some. The profile shows approximately 640,000 clones, about nine tenths of them singletons. Input material: memory CD8+ T cells from PBMCs. Described subset: CD45RO+ cells pooled with CCR7-negative TemRA cells. The source is a man younger than 35 in good health. Some clones in this sample may be carry-over from other donors' samples.

This chain joins TRBV4-1 and TRBJ2-2; possibly TRBD1 or TRBD2 for D (5 bases each). This CDR3 region has 16 residues. The V end lost 5 bases, the J end lost 7 bases, and 20 bases lay between the germline ends. Germline CDR1 and CDR2: MGHRA and YSYEKL. CDR3 coding DNA: TGCGCCAGCAGCTCTCGGACCAGAGAGGGGATCGGGGAGCTGTTTTTT. Protein product: CASSSRTREGIGELFF.

The chain recombines TRBV11-1 with TRBJ2-7; D ambiguous. Germline values: CDR1 SGHAT, CDR2 FQDESV (reference sequence). V lost 2 bases to trimming and J lost 7 bases, with 18 bases between them. The CDR3 extends over 15 amino acids. The CDR3 region is CASSLTFRNPIEQYF. CDR3 nucleotides: TGTGCCAGCAGCTTAACTTTCCGGAACCCAATAGAGCAGTACTTC. Using reference TRBV11-1 and TRBJ2-7 for the parts outside the CDR3, the full variable domain is EAEVAQSPRYKITEKSQAVAFWCDPISGHATLYWYRQILGQGPELLVQFQDESVVDDSQLPKDRFSAERLKGVDSTLKIQPAELGDSAMYLCASSLTFRNPIEQYFGPGTRLTVT.

In its sample, this clone was seen once. This chain links TRBV4-1 with TRBJ1-3, with D tentatively TRBD1 (5 bases). CDR1 is MGHRA, CDR2 YSYEKL, per germline. The ends were cut back, 5 bases at V and 0 bases at J, with 17 bases in the middle. CDR3 length: 17 amino acids. As DNA, the CDR3 is TGCGCCAGCAGCAACGGGCGCGGGACCTACTCTGGAAACACCATATATTTT. This translates into CASSNGRGTYSGNTIYF.

V gene TRBV19 combines with J gene TRBJ2-1; D uncertain. Trimming cost V 0 bases and J 10 bases, with 16 bases left between them. CDR1 LNHDA and CDR2 SQIVND come from the germline V gene (reference sequence). The CDR3 runs to 15 residues. DNA of the CDR3: TGTGCCAGTAGTATAGATATGCATTACGGCCGGGAGCAGTTCTTC. Amino acid sequence: CASSIDMHYGREQFF.

This chain uses TRBV4-3 with TRBJ1-2; D may be TRBD1 (5 bases). Trimming stripped 4 bases from V and 1 base from J, with 16 bases between. This CDR3 region has 16 residues. Germline lookup yields CDR1 LGHNA and CDR2 YSLEER. The CDR3: CASSPSNRGSNYGYTF. CDR3 coding DNA: TGCGCCAGCAGCCCTTCTAATAGGGGCAGTAACTATGGCTACACCTTC.

V and J are TRBV28 and TRBJ2-2, with a tentative D call TRBD1 (5 bases). The ends were cut back, 6 bases at V and 7 bases at J, with 18 bases in the middle. From germline, CDR1 is MDHEN and CDR2 SYDVKM. This CDR3 contains 15 residues. CDR3 DNA: TGTGCCAGCAGCCTAATGACAGTCGCCAACGGGGAGCTGTTTTTT. Amino acids: CASSLMTVANGELFF.

V gene TRBV19 combines with J gene TRBJ2-3; 8 bases line up with TRBD1. V shed 5 bases and J 0 bases; nucleotides not matched to a gene: 4. The CDR3 covers 15 residues. The germline V gene has CDR1 LNHDA and CDR2 SQIVND (reference sequence). CDR3 region: CASSPQGASTDTQYF. Written as DNA, the CDR3 is TGTGCCAGTAGTCCCCAGGGGGCGAGCACAGATACGCAGTATTTT.

The V gene is TRBV13, the J gene TRBJ1-2; D possibly corresponds to TRBD1 (5 bases). The CDR3 is 13 residues long. Germline assignment: CDR1 PRHDT and CDR2 FYEKMQ (reference sequence). Trimming took off 0 bases at V and 6 bases at J, with 8 bases between the two ends. CDR3 sequence: CASSLGQGDGYTF. CDR3 nucleotide sequence: TGTGCCAGCAGCTTAGGGCAGGGAGATGGCTACACCTTC. The variable domain in full, with the rest retrieved from reference TRBV13 and TRBJ1-2, is AAGVIQSPRHLIKEKRETATLKCYPIPRHDTVYWYQQGPGQDPQFLISFYEKMQSDKGSIPDRFSAQQFSDYHSELNMSSLELGDSALYFCASSLGQGDGYTFGSGTRLTVV.

The V gene is TRBV15, the J gene TRBJ2-7; tentative D call: TRBD1 (6 bases). The CDR3 is 14 amino acids. The germline V gene has CDR1 LNHNV and CDR2 YYDKDF (reference sequence). V lost 3 bases to trimming and J lost 2 bases, with 11 bases between them. CDR3 sequence: CATSSHRDPYEQYF. The CDR3, as DNA: TGTGCCACCAGCAGCCACAGGGATCCCTACGAGCAGTACTTC.

The rearrangement joins TRBV28 to TRBJ1-5; D possibly corresponds to TRBD1 (6 bases). Trimming removed 6 bases at V and 5 bases at J, with 17 bases between. The CDR3 is made up of 15 amino acids. Germline CDR1 is MDHEN and CDR2 is SYDVKM. The chain's CDR3 is CASSPSLEGDQPQHF. The CDR3 DNA reads as TGTGCCAGCAGCCCCTCCCTCGAGGGGGATCAGCCCCAGCATTTT.

The rearrangement uses TRBV4-1 and TRBJ2-1; D is unresolved. The V end lost 4 bases, the J end lost 7 bases, and 17 bases lay between the germline ends. CDR3 length: 15 residues. Germline V gene data show CDR1 as MGHRA and CDR2 as YSYEKL. CDR3 sequence: CASSLGPRFGNEQFF. In DNA form, the CDR3 reads TGCGCCAGCAGCCTTGGGCCCCGATTTGGGAATGAGCAGTTCTTC.

This CDR3 reads CASSTRDRGHRYF. The CDR3 DNA reads TGTGCCAGTAGTACTAGGGACAGGGGGCATCGGTACTTC. The chain combines TRBV19 with TRBJ2-7; TRBD1 matches at 12 bases. CDR1 and CDR2 from the germline V gene are LNHDA and SQIVND (reference sequence). J was trimmed by 12 bases and V by 4 bases; bases with no gene match: 7. The CDR3 spans 13 residues.

Concerning this clone itself: Germline is not matched at one junction end, which may reflect a read error. The rearrangement uses TRBV28 and TRBJ2-7, with no clear D. Germline values: CDR1 MDHEN, CDR2 SYDVKM. This CDR3 contains 10 residues. CDR3 in amino acids: CASGPREQCF. As DNA, the CDR3 is TGTGCCAGCGGTCCGCGAGAGCAGTGCTTC.

The V call is TRBV7-8, the J call TRBJ2-1, with TRBD1 matching 7 bases. This CDR3 is 16 amino acids long. Germline V gives CDR1 SGHVS, CDR2 FQNEAQ. The V and J ends lost 3 bases and 5 bases, in that order; junction bases with no gene match: 10. CDR3 amino acids: CASSLRTGPSNNEQFF. Written as DNA, the CDR3 is TGTGCCAGCAGCTTGAGGACAGGCCCATCGAACAATGAGCAGTTCTTC.

This rearrangement joins TRBV7-5 to TRBJ2-7. TRBV7-5 is reported as a pseudogene. CDR3 length: 14 amino acids. The CDR3 region is CARSGGPGSYEQYF. The DNA of the CDR3 is TGTGCCAGAAGCGGGGGGCCTGGCTCCTACGAGCAGTACTTC.

The chain couples TRBV7-9 to TRBJ2-5, with 12 bases fitting TRBD2. Germline assignment: CDR1 SEHNR and CDR2 FQNEAQ (reference sequence). V dropped 4 bases and J dropped 1; count of bases not matched to a gene: 10. This CDR3 spans 18 amino acids. The CDR3 region has the DNA TGTGCCAGCAGCTCCCGATGGGGGACTAGCGGGCGCCAAGAGACCCAGTACTTC. Translating it yields CASSSRWGTSGRQETQYF.

This sequence joins TRBV7-9 and TRBJ2-7, with a possible D match to TRBD1 (6 bases). The V gene lost 8 bases and the J gene lost 0 bases, with 11 bases spanning the gap. This CDR3 spans 13 amino acids. Germline V gene sequence: CDR1 SEHNR, CDR2 FQNEAQ (reference sequence). CDR3 loop: CASARQDSYEQYF. Written as DNA, the CDR3 is TGTGCCAGCGCTAGACAGGACTCCTACGAGCAGTACTTC.

The J gene is TRBJ1-3, the V gene TRBV27; the D is unclear. With 2 bases removed from V and 0 bases from J, the gap between germline ends came to 8 bases. Germline CDR1 MNHEY, CDR2 SMNVEV (reference sequence). This CDR3 has 15 amino acids. This chain's CDR3 is CASSLDGFSGNTIYF. DNA of the CDR3: TGTGCCAGCAGTTTAGACGGGTTCTCTGGAAACACCATATATTTT.

The rearrangement uses TRBV7-2 and TRBJ2-1, with 9 positions matching TRBD2. V lost 5 bases, J lost 2 bases, and 4 bases stayed unmatched. The CDR3 sequence is 15 residues long. Germline V gene lookup returns CDR1 SGHTA and CDR2 FQGNSA. CDR3 in amino acids: CASSPTSGAYNEQFF. CDR3 coding DNA: TGTGCCAGCAGCCCGACTAGCGGCGCCTACAATGAGCAGTTCTTC.

The chain recombines TRBV29-1 with TRBJ1-5; 9 bases fit TRBD1. V was pared by 2 bases and J by 2 bases, with 13 bases of the junction left unmatched. Germline CDR1 reads SQVTM; CDR2 reads ANQGSEA. The CDR3 extends over 18 amino acids. This chain's CDR3 is CSVERDREEIIGNQPQHF. CDR3 nucleotide sequence: TGCAGCGTTGAACGGGACAGGGAGGAGATTATAGGCAATCAGCCCCAGCATTTT.

The chain carries TRBV27 and TRBJ1-1; no clear D. Germline-derived CDR1 and CDR2 are MNHEY and SMNVEV (reference sequence). The V and J ends lost 5 bases and 3 bases respectively, with 13 bases between them. The CDR3 extends over 14 amino acids. The CDR3 here is CASSPTRGYTEAFF. The CDR3 region has the DNA TGTGCCAGCAGTCCCACCCGCGGGTACACTGAAGCTTTCTTT.

The chain links TRBV10-3 to TRBJ2-5; possibly TRBD2 for D (5 bases). The assigned J gene may be wrong: the sequence end matches TRBJ2-7 better. Germline V gene sequence: CDR1 ENHRY, CDR2 SYGVKD. The CDR3 loop spans 13 amino acids. The CDR3: CAANEGAWYEQYF. The CDR3 coding sequence is TGTGCCGCCAACGAGGGAGCTTGGTACGAGCAGTACTTC.

The rearrangement uses TRBV4-3 and TRBJ2-3; TRBD1 might be the D (6 bases). CDR1 LGHNA and CDR2 YSLEER come from the germline V gene. Trimming removed 3 bases from V and 11 bases from J, with 12 bases in between. CDR3 length: 12 residues. The CDR3 is CASSQDSRLQYF. The CDR3 DNA sequence: TGCGCCAGCAGCCAGGACAGCCGACTGCAGTATTTT.

The CDR3 region has the DNA TGTGCCAGCAGTTCGCTCCGAGGCGTTGGTCGGCTGGGGGGGGAGCAGTACTTC. It encodes CASSSLRGVGRLGGEQYF. The rearrangement joins TRBV27 to TRBJ2-7, with TRBD2 matching 7 bases. CDR3 length: 18 residues. Per the germline V gene, CDR1 is MNHEY and CDR2 is SMNVEV (reference sequence). V trimming: 4 bases; J trimming: 7 bases; junction bases outside the gene matches: 22.

The chain has TRBV19 and TRBJ2-7; D perhaps matches TRBD2 (5 bases). This CDR3 comprises 15 residues. The germline gives CDR1 LNHDA, CDR2 SQIVND (reference sequence). The germline V and J ends were trimmed by 6 bases and 2 bases, with 17 bases remaining between them. The CDR3 DNA reads TGTGCCAGTAGCGTTACTAGAGCGGCTGCCTACGAGCAGTACTTC. Residues: CASSVTRAAAYEQYF.

This chain connects TRBV2 to TRBJ1-2; D is unresolved. This CDR3 has 13 amino acids. Trimming took 6 bases from V and 2 from J, leaving 10 bases between them. Looked up from germline, CDR1 is SNHLY and CDR2 is FYNNEI. This CDR3 reads CASSLEQNYGYTF. The DNA of the CDR3 is TGTGCCAGCAGCTTGGAACAGAACTATGGCTACACCTTC.

Here the CDR3 DNA reads TGTGCCAGCAGCGTCGGGACATCCTATAATTCACCCCTCCACTTT. Protein sequence: CASSVGTSYNSPLHF. This chain connects TRBV7-9 to TRBJ1-6; D is perhaps TRBD1 (6 bases). The V gene lost 5 bases and the J gene lost 1 base, with 9 bases spanning the gap. This CDR3 spans 15 amino acids. The germline V gene encodes CDR1 SEHNR and CDR2 FQNEAQ (reference sequence).

This chain connects TRBV11-2 to TRBJ2-4; maybe TRBD2 (6 bases). This CDR3 region has 18 residues. V lost 1 base and J 2 bases, leaving 18 bases between the germline ends. Germline V CDR1 and CDR2: SGHAT, FQNNGV. The CDR3 loop is CASSLGRGGTLTKNIQYF. Written as DNA, the CDR3 is TGTGCCAGCAGCTTAGGAAGGGGCGGGACTCTCACCAAAAACATTCAGTACTTC.

The chain uses TRBV5-1 and TRBJ1-1, with no clear D. From germline, CDR1 is SGHRS and CDR2 YFSETQ. This CDR3 is built from 14 residues. Trimming took off 2 bases at V and 7 bases at J, with 15 bases between the two ends. The CDR3 here is CASSFIGKSGEAFF. The CDR3 DNA follows: TGCGCCAGCAGCTTCATTGGAAAATCGGGTGAAGCTTTCTTT.

This chain links TRBV7-9 with TRBJ2-5; tentatively, D is TRBD2 (5 bases). CDR1 is SEHNR and CDR2 is FQNEAQ in the germline V gene (reference sequence). The CDR3 sequence is 15 residues long. The V end lost 1 base, the J end lost 7 bases, and 16 bases lay between the germline ends. CDR3 residues: CASSLVGAQEGTQYF. The CDR3 DNA follows: TGTGCCAGCAGCTTAGTCGGCGCGCAAGAGGGGACCCAGTACTTC.